This TCR beta chain was captured by sequencing in a study of OX40 agonist ivuxolimab in advanced cancers. TCRdb's copy holds only in-frame clones and misses some; the assay was immunoSEQ multiplex PCR. The sample lists about 53,000 clones, around 89% seen once, with approximately 11% in the top ten. Trimming pared 4 bases from V and 0 bases from J, leaving 10 bases between. Germline V gene sequence: CDR1 MGHRA, CDR2 YSYEKL. This CDR3 is 14 amino acids long. The investigators sampled blood at baseline, at cycle 4 day 1, and at cycle 7 day 1. Here the sequenced sample was CD4+ or CD8+ T cells sorted from blood, taken in a trial of the OX40 agonist ivuxolimab. This receptor was identified in an adult with an advanced solid tumor such as melanoma, head and neck, liver or kidney cancer. V gene TRBV4-1 combines with J gene TRBJ2-7; TRBD1 might be the D (6 bases). CDR3 sequence: CASSLRDNSYEQYF. CDR3 bases: TGCGCCAGCAGCCTCCGGGACAACTCCTACGAGCAGTACTTC.